This TCR beta chain was obtained from a study of blood T cells in healthy people across ages. The study's findings and limits: A conclusive naive versus antigen-experienced comparison was prevented by the unsorted PBMCs.

Sample-barcoded 5' priming and a J-beta primer mix drove a second PCR of roughly 6 to 12 cycles. Each cDNA molecule was tagged by a template-switch adaptor that had 12 random nucleotides. Using its own MiXCR run on the 5' RACE reads, TCRdb lists one record per CDR3 protein. The sample gives approximately 1.5 million distinct CDR3 sequences, around 40% of which show up once; approximately 4.1% is in the top ten. As concerns this clonotype: Its antigen remains unknown.

This CDR3 contains 16 residues. Germline values: CDR1 SGHTA, CDR2 FQGNSA. The V gene is TRBV7-2, the J gene TRBJ2-4; the match to TRBD2 covers 12 bases. The tail of the sequence fits TRBJ2-7 better, so the J call may be wrong. Sequencing input: blood. This receptor was obtained from a woman under 30 in good health. The CDR3 sequence: CASSTWTSGVHYEQYF. As DNA, the CDR3 is TGTGCCAGCAGCACTTGGACTAGCGGGGTACACTACGAGCAGTACTTC.